The rows below give T cell receptor beta chains drawn from one sample of a study of cytomegalovirus exposure and HLA in healthy donors. Profiled with immunoSEQ multiplex PCR; TCRdb holds only in-frame clones, not every one. The sample consists of under 200,000 clones, approximately 81% of them appearing once. Input material: PBMCs. The receptors derive from a man aged 25 to 40 in good health and CMV-seronegative. Both conserved end residues are part of each CDR3. D genes are given only for firm matches. The size of a clone is reported for some rows only, either as once, few or many, or as a class for expanded clones.

d_gene,v_gene,abundance,j_gene,len,CDR3aa,CDR3nt
.,TRBV5-6,few,TRBJ2-5,16,CASSPGPGLPPETQYF,TGTGCCAGCAGCCCAGGCCCGGGACTCCCCCCGGAGACCCAGTACTTC
TRBD1,TRBV5-4,.,TRBJ2-3,15,CASSFGTGYTDTQYF,TGTGCCAGCAGCTTTGGGACAGGGTATACAGATACGCAGTATTTT
.,TRBV6-6,once,TRBJ1-3,14,CASSFQGTANTIYF,TGTGCCAGCAGTTTCCAGGGAACTGCAAACACCATATATTTT
.,TRBV6-5,few,TRBJ2-7,14,CASSSGGFSYEQYF,TGTGCCAGCAGTTCTGGCGGGTTCTCCTACGAGCAGTACTTC
TRBD1,TRBV11-2,once,TRBJ2-6,19,CASSRPDRGSPSGANVLTF,TGTGCCAGCAGCCGACCCGACAGGGGTTCCCCCTCTGGGGCCAACGTCCTGACTTTC
.,TRBV6-5,.,TRBJ1-5,13,CASSSGNNQPQHF,TGTGCCAGCAGTTCCGGGAACAATCAGCCCCAGCATTTT
TRBD1,TRBV6-4,few,TRBJ2-3,15,CASSDGETGPDTQYF,TGTGCCAGCAGTGACGGAGAGACAGGGCCAGATACGCAGTATTTT
TRBD1,TRBV7-2,.,TRBJ1-6,16,CASSLAATGAFYPLHF,TGTGCCAGCAGCTTAGCTGCGACAGGGGCATTTTATCCCCTCCACTTT
.,TRBV7-9,.,TRBJ2-7,12,CASSLVSYEQYF,TGTGCCAGCAGCTTAGTCTCCTACGAGCAGTACTTC
TRBD1,TRBV7-6,.,TRBJ2-7,15,CASSLRRTGQHEQYF,TGTGCCAGCAGCTTAAGGAGGACAGGGCAGCACGAGCAGTACTTC
TRBD1,TRBV11-2,.,TRBJ2-4,15,CASRGQGKAKNIQYF,TGTGCCAGCAGGGGACAGGGAAAAGCCAAAAACATTCAGTACTTC